The clone carrying this TCR beta chain has a handful of counts. What it binds is not known. Sequencing was preceded by expansion of antigen-specific CD4+ T cells with viral peptide pools in the ViraFEST assay. Subsequent to 10 days of culture, CD4+ T cells were isolated. Nucleocapsid antibodies stayed negative before and after vaccination, showing no earlier SARS-CoV-2 infection. Here immunoSEQ multiplex PCR was the method, and the copy in TCRdb shows in-frame clones only, minus some. The profile shows around 36,000 clones, 70% of them singletons. The sample belongs to a study of vaccination effects on CD4 cells after COVID-19. Background on the study: Subjects were given two BNT162b2 or mRNA-1273 vaccine doses. Study-wide findings and caveats: The study got few convalescent patients and did not collect any early post-infection timepoints.

The material was CD4+ T cells from PBMCs cultured with SARS-CoV-2 spike peptides, obtained before COVID-19 vaccination. The receptor was isolated from a human donor who received a COVID-19 vaccine.

The CDR3 loop reads CASSSLAGSGNNEQFF. The CDR3 DNA follows: TGTGCCAGCAGCTCCCTAGCGGGGAGCGGAAACAATGAGCAGTTCTTC. The chain carries TRBV7-9 and TRBJ2-1; 9 positions match TRBD2. This CDR3 has 16 residues. V trimming: 4 bases; J trimming: 5 bases; junction bases outside the gene matches: 9. Germline V gene lookup returns CDR1 SEHNR and CDR2 FQNEAQ (reference sequence). The whole variable domain, filled in from reference TRBV7-9 and TRBJ2-1, reads DTGVSQNPRHKITKRGQNVTFRCDPISEHNRLYWYRQTLGQGPEFLTYFQNEAQLEKSRLLSDRFSAERPKGSFSTLEIQRTEQGDSAMYLCASSSLAGSGNNEQFFGPGTRLTVL.